The 16 T cell receptor beta chains presented below share a single source sample, sequenced in a study of coeliac disease. Repertoires were generated with immunoSEQ multiplex PCR, while TCRdb's copy carries only in-frame clones and drops some. The sample shows a few thousand clones, less than 65% of them seen only once. Specimen: intraepithelial lymphocytes from the gut. These receptors all come from a young woman with active celiac disease.

This clone is classed as medium-sized. Other DNA sequences within the sample encode an identical CDR3. The chain is built from TRBV10-1 and TRBJ1-1; 7 bases match TRBD1. CDR1 WNHNN and CDR2 SYGVQD come from the germline V gene (reference sequence). The ends lost 6 bases at V and 1 base at J; junction bases unmatched: 8. There are 15 residues in the CDR3. CDR3: CASSVNRGPNTEAFF. CDR3 coding DNA: TGCGCCAGCAGCGTCAACAGGGGCCCGAACACTGAAGCTTTCTTT.

The chain couples TRBV2 to TRBJ1-2; TRBD1 aligns across 8 bases. The V gene's germline CDR1 is SNHLY and CDR2 FYNNEI. The V segment lost 3 bases and the J segment 0 bases; nucleotides outside the gene matches: 3. The CDR3 is made up of 15 amino acids. Here the CDR3 reads CASSEIRGPNYGYTF. The DNA of the CDR3 is TGTGCCAGCAGTGAGATCAGGGGGCCTAACTATGGCTACACCTTC.

The rearrangement joins TRBV5-1 to TRBJ2-7; TRBD1 agrees at 11 bases. The trim removed 4 bases at V and 5 bases at J, leaving 8 bases unmatched. The CDR3 spans 15 residues. Germline CDR1 is SGHRS and CDR2 is YFSETQ. The CDR3 region has the DNA TGCGCCAGCAGCCTACAACCGGGACAGGGGGACGAGCAGTACTTC. It encodes CASSLQPGQGDEQYF.

The genes are TRBV27 and TRBJ1-1; TRBD1 might be the D (6 bases). Looked up from germline, CDR1 is MNHEY and CDR2 is SMNVEV (reference sequence). This CDR3 has 15 amino acids. With 2 bases removed from V and 1 base from J, the gap between germline ends came to 11 bases. The DNA for the CDR3 is TGTGCCAGCAGTTTAGGTGCCAGGGGGAACACTGAAGCTTTCTTT. This translates into CASSLGARGNTEAFF.

This chain connects TRBV7-2 to TRBJ1-1, with 7 bases lining up with TRBD1. The V gene's germline CDR1 is SGHTA and CDR2 FQGNSA. The V and J ends lost 6 bases and 0 bases, in that order; junction bases with no gene match: 7. CDR3 length: 15 amino acids. CDR3 sequence: CASRRQGRMNTEAFF. For the CDR3, the DNA is TGTGCCAGCAGAAGACAGGGTCGGATGAACACTGAAGCTTTCTTT.

The V gene is TRBV7-6, the J gene TRBJ2-6; D perhaps matches TRBD1 (6 bases). The V end was cut by 3 bases, the J end by 4 bases, with 13 bases between. The CDR3 loop spans 16 amino acids. Germline V gene sequence: CDR1 SGHVS, CDR2 FNYEAQ. CDR3 region: CASSFPGGLGANVLTF. The DNA of the CDR3 is TGTGCCAGCAGCTTTCCTGGGGGCCTAGGGGCCAACGTCCTGACTTTC.

The gene calls are TRBV11-2 and TRBJ2-1, with D possibly matching TRBD2 (6 bases). The V and J ends lost 5 bases and 10 bases respectively, with 18 bases between them. Germline CDR1 SGHAT, CDR2 FQNNGV. The length of the CDR3 is 14 residues. The CDR3 is CASSTIRPGEEQFF. CDR3 coding DNA: TGTGCCAGCAGCACCATCCGGCCGGGGGAAGAGCAGTTCTTC.

This clone appeared a few times. The germline gene is not matched at one end of the junction; a read error may be the cause. The J gene is TRBJ2-5, the V gene TRBV11-2; 13 bases fit TRBD2. The CDR3 is 13 amino acids. The germline CDR1 and CDR2 sequences are SGHAT and FQNNGV. The CDR3, as DNA: TGTGCCAGCAGCTTAGGGTTCGGACTAGCGGGAGACTTC. Encoded protein: CASSLGFGLAGDF.

The V gene is TRBV11-2, the J gene TRBJ2-3; 10 bases line up with TRBD2. After removal of 5 bases from V and 3 bases from J, the junction contained 8 bases not matched to a gene. CDR1 is SGHAT and CDR2 is FQNNGV in the germline V gene. The CDR3 contains 16 residues. CDR3 in DNA: TGTGCCAGCAGCAGGGGACTAGCGTTCGGTACAGATACGCAGTATTTT. Residues: CASSRGLAFGTDTQYF.

V and J are TRBV7-9 and TRBJ2-1, with D maybe TRBD2 (6 bases). Germline lookup yields CDR1 SEHNR and CDR2 FQNEAQ (reference sequence). This CDR3 has 18 amino acids. Trimming removed 5 bases at V and 4 bases at J, with 24 bases between. DNA of the CDR3: TGTGCCAGCAGCACCCCCAGCGGGTCCCTTATTGGGTACAATGAGCAGTTCTTC. This translates into CASSTPSGSLIGYNEQFF. Full variable domain (remainder filled in from reference TRBV7-9 and TRBJ2-1): DTGVSQNPRHKITKRGQNVTFRCDPISEHNRLYWYRQTLGQGPEFLTYFQNEAQLEKSRLLSDRFSAERPKGSFSTLEIQRTEQGDSAMYLCASSTPSGSLIGYNEQFFGPGTRLTVL.

This clone was seen a handful of times. V usage is TRBV4-1 and J usage is TRBJ1-5; D possibly corresponds to TRBD1 (6 bases). The V end lost 3 bases, the J end lost 3 bases, and 12 bases lay between the germline ends. Germline V gene sequence: CDR1 MGHRA, CDR2 YSYEKL. The CDR3 is made up of 15 amino acids. CDR3 sequence (DNA): TGCGCCAGCAGCCACGTACAGGGATACAATCAGCCCCAGCATTTT. Translation gives CASSHVQGYNQPQHF.

This clone was recorded a few times. The chain joins TRBV28 to TRBJ2-2; TRBD2 matches at 11 bases. The ends lost 3 bases at V and 4 bases at J; junction bases unmatched: 1. This CDR3 contains 15 residues. Germline CDR1 MDHEN, CDR2 SYDVKM. The CDR3 here is CASSLGTSGTGELFF. The CDR3 bases are TGTGCCAGCAGTTTGGGGACTAGCGGCACCGGGGAGCTGTTTTTT.

V gene TRBV28 combines with J gene TRBJ1-5, with TRBD1 as a possible D gene (5 bases). Trimming removed 6 bases at V and 11 bases at J, with 11 bases between. The V gene's germline CDR1 is MDHEN and CDR2 SYDVKM. CDR3 length: 11 residues. The CDR3 protein is CASSRGGAQHF. CDR3 bases: TGTGCCAGCAGCCGCGGGGGGGCCCAGCATTTT.

This chain links TRBV28 with TRBJ1-3; D call uncertain. This CDR3 has 16 residues. The V end was cut by 5 bases, the J end by 0 bases, with 14 bases between. Germline V lookup: CDR1 MDHEN, CDR2 SYDVKM. The CDR3 spells CASSTTPKSSGNTIYF. CDR3 DNA sequence: TGTGCCAGCAGTACTACACCGAAAAGCTCTGGAAACACCATATATTTT.

The CDR3 reads CASSVRRTSDNEQFF. CDR3 in DNA: TGTGCCAGTAGTGTCCGGAGGACTAGCGATAATGAGCAGTTCTTC. The gene calls are TRBV19 and TRBJ2-1, with TRBD2 matching 9 bases. There are 15 residues in the CDR3. The germline V gene has CDR1 LNHDA and CDR2 SQIVND (reference sequence). V lost 5 bases and J lost 7; bases outside the gene matches: 9.

The table lists this clone with a count of one. This chain links TRBV5-1 with TRBJ2-7, with D possibly TRBD2 on 5 matching bases. Deletions cut 0 bases from V and 7 bases from J, with 14 bases between. CDR1 and CDR2 from the germline V gene are SGHRS and YFSETQ. The CDR3 is 14 residues long. The CDR3, as DNA: TGCGCCAGCAGCTTGGTAGGACGGGATAAAGAGCAGTACTTC. As protein: CASSLVGRDKEQYF.